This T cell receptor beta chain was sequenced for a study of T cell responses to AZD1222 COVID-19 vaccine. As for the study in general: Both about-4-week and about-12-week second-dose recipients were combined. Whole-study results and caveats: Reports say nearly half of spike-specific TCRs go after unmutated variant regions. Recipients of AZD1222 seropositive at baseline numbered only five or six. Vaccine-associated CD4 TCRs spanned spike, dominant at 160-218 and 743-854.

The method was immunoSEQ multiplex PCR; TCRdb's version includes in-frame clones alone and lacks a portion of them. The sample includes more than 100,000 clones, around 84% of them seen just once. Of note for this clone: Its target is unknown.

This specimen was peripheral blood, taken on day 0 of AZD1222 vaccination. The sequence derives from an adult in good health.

The CDR3 region has the DNA TGTGCCAGCAGCCAGCCCCTAGCGGGAACCTACAATGAGCAGTTCTTC. Its protein product is CASSQPLAGTYNEQFF. The chain couples TRBV3-1 (or the pseudogene TRBV3-2) to TRBJ2-1; 9 bases map to TRBD2. The CDR3 covers 16 residues. Unmatched junction bases numbered 5, after V lost 3 bases and J lost 2 bases. Germline assignment: CDR1 LGHDT and CDR2 YNNKEL (reference sequence).